This passage covers 26 T cell receptor beta chains from one sample sequenced in a study of CD8 T cells in Susac syndrome. After extraction with the RNeasy kit, about 0.5 to 1 ug of the RNA was reverse transcribed using random hexamers. TCRdb redid the calling of the immunoSEQ multiplex PCR reads with MiXCR, one entry per CDR3 protein. In the table there are about 180,000 distinct CDR3 sequences, just under 95% of which are singletons. Sequencing was carried out using CD4+ T cells from PBMCs. Receptor source: a human donor with Susac syndrome.

The chain uses TRBV6-5 and TRBJ2-7; 12 bases line up with TRBD2. V lost 5 bases, J lost 5 bases, and 4 bases stayed unmatched. Germline V CDR1 and CDR2: MNHEY, SVGAGI. The CDR3 runs to 14 residues. CDR3: CASSRTSGMNEQYF. In nucleotides, the CDR3 is TGTGCCAGCAGTCGGACTAGCGGGATGAACGAGCAGTACTTC.

The chain joins TRBV29-1 to TRBJ1-2; D gene unclear. The germline V gene has CDR1 SQVTM and CDR2 ANQGSEA. With 7 bases removed from V and 2 bases from J, the gap between germline ends came to 11 bases. This CDR3 contains 12 residues. Written as DNA, the CDR3 is TGCAGCGGTCTATCAAGAAACTATGGCTACACCTTC. This translates into CSGLSRNYGYTF.

The chain combines TRBV6-2 or TRBV6-3 with TRBJ2-7; 8 positions match TRBD2. CDR1 and CDR2 (germline): MNHEY, SVGEGT. The CDR3 extends over 16 amino acids. After removal of 6 bases from V and 0 bases from J, the junction contained 10 bases not matched to a gene. CDR3 sequence: CASSRFLAGYSYEQYF. The DNA for the CDR3 is TGTGCCAGCAGCAGATTCCTAGCGGGCTACTCCTACGAGCAGTACTTC.

This chain links TRBV25-1 with TRBJ2-7, with TRBD1 identical over 7 bases. Germline values: CDR1 MGHDK, CDR2 SYGVNS. Trimming removed 7 bases from V and 7 bases from J; junction bases left unmatched: 10. The CDR3 has 13 amino acids. CDR3 protein: CASKDIPGGEQYF. CDR3 DNA: TGTGCCAGCAAGGACATACCAGGGGGTGAGCAGTACTTC.

The V and J genes are TRBV6-5 and TRBJ2-7; D is perhaps TRBD2 (5 bases). Germline values: CDR1 MNHEY, CDR2 SVGAGI. The CDR3 loop spans 14 amino acids. The V end lost 2 bases, the J end lost 2 bases, and 10 bases lay between the germline ends. CDR3 loop: CASSYERNPYEQYF. CDR3 DNA: TGTGCCAGCAGTTACGAGCGGAATCCCTACGAGCAGTACTTC.

The V and J genes are TRBV27 and TRBJ2-5; D unclear. CDR3 length: 14 residues. V shed 5 bases and J shed 4 bases, with 14 bases lying between them. Germline assignment: CDR1 MNHEY and CDR2 SMNVEV (reference sequence). DNA of the CDR3: TGTGCCAGCAGTCTCAAGACTGTCGGAGAGACCCAGTACTTC. Translation gives CASSLKTVGETQYF.

A few counts support this clonotype. This sequence joins TRBV7-9 and TRBJ2-3; TRBD2 might be the D (5 bases). V gave up 4 bases and J gave up 0 bases, with 8 bases separating them. Germline-derived CDR1 and CDR2 are SEHNR and FQNEAQ (reference sequence). The CDR3 sequence is 14 residues long. CDR3 loop: CASSSGVSTDTQYF. The DNA of the CDR3 is TGTGCCAGCAGCTCCGGGGTGAGCACAGATACGCAGTATTTT. Based on the CDR3 plus reference TRBV7-9 and TRBJ2-3, the full variable domain is DTGVSQNPRHKITKRGQNVTFRCDPISEHNRLYWYRQTLGQGPEFLTYFQNEAQLEKSRLLSDRFSAERPKGSFSTLEIQRTEQGDSAMYLCASSSGVSTDTQYFGPGTRLTVL.

The chain couples TRBV9 to TRBJ1-1; D unresolved. This CDR3 comprises 14 residues. Looked up from germline, CDR1 is SGDLS and CDR2 is YYNGEE. Between the trimmed V and J ends, which lost 2 bases and 0 bases, there was a span of 8 bases. In nucleotides, the CDR3 is TGTGCCAGCAGCGTGACCGATTTGAACACTGAAGCTTTCTTT. It yields the protein CASSVTDLNTEAFF.

The chain joins TRBV18 to TRBJ2-1, with a tentative D call TRBD2 (5 bases). The V gene lost 3 bases and the J gene lost 12 bases, with 15 bases spanning the gap. From germline, CDR1 is KGHSH and CDR2 LQKENI. This CDR3 comprises 13 residues. The CDR3 loop reads CASSPSRDWSQFF. For the CDR3, the DNA is TGTGCCAGCTCACCTTCCCGGGATTGGTCGCAGTTCTTC.

This chain connects TRBV29-1 to TRBJ2-3, with 8 nucleotides matching TRBD2. Germline V gives CDR1 SQVTM, CDR2 ANQGSEA. The CDR3 extends over 14 amino acids. The junction had 7 bases not matched to a gene; V was cut back by 7 bases and J by 1 base. The CDR3 loop is CSGAAGARTDTQYF. In nucleotides, the CDR3 is TGCAGCGGTGCAGCGGGAGCACGCACAGATACGCAGTATTTT.

The chain is built from TRBV25-1 and TRBJ2-7; TRBD1 is a possible D gene (6 bases). This CDR3 region has 15 residues. With 1 base removed from V and 2 bases from J, the gap between germline ends came to 12 bases. Germline V gene lookup returns CDR1 MGHDK and CDR2 SYGVNS. CDR3 protein: CASSEFGGGPYEQYF. The CDR3 DNA sequence: TGTGCCAGCAGTGAATTTGGGGGCGGTCCCTACGAGCAGTACTTC.

V usage is TRBV29-1 and J usage is TRBJ1-5; D ambiguous. From germline, CDR1 is SQVTM and CDR2 ANQGSEA. CDR3 length equals 13 residues. Trimming stripped 5 bases from V and 3 bases from J, with 11 bases between. CDR3 DNA sequence: TGCAGCGTTTCCCGGGATACCAATCAGCCCCAGCATTTT. The encoded protein is CSVSRDTNQPQHF.

The V call is TRBV7-9, the J call TRBJ2-7; 9 bases agree with TRBD1. The V gene end was trimmed by 3 bases and the J gene end by 5 bases; junction bases not matched to a gene: 2. Per germline, CDR1 SEHNR and CDR2 FQNEAQ (reference sequence). CDR3 length: 13 amino acids. CDR3 in DNA: TGTGCCAGCAGCTTTAGGACAGGGGACGAGCAGTACTTC. This codes for CASSFRTGDEQYF.

The V call is TRBV28, the J call TRBJ2-1; 8 nucleotides align to TRBD1. Germline values: CDR1 MDHEN, CDR2 SYDVKM. The CDR3 has 14 residues. The ends lost 9 bases at V and 5 bases at J; junction bases unmatched: 9. DNA of the CDR3: TGTGCCAGTCTGCCCGGGACAGGTCACAATGAGCAGTTCTTC. Translating it yields CASLPGTGHNEQFF.

The rearrangement uses TRBV9 and TRBJ2-5, with 13 bases identical to TRBD2. From germline, CDR1 is SGDLS and CDR2 YYNGEE. The V and J ends lost 0 bases and 4 bases, in that order; junction bases with no gene match: 6. This CDR3 has 17 residues. The CDR3 loop reads CASSVGTSGGKRETQYF. The DNA of the CDR3 is TGTGCCAGCAGCGTAGGGACTAGCGGGGGAAAAAGAGAGACCCAGTACTTC. Together with reference TRBV9 and TRBJ2-5, the CDR3 gives the full variable domain: DSGVTQTPKHLITATGQRVTLRCSPRSGDLSVYWYQQSLDQGLQFLIQYYNGEERAKGNILERFSAQQFPDLHSELNLSSLELGDSALYFCASSVGTSGGKRETQYFGPGTRLLVL.

V and J are TRBV7-9 and TRBJ2-7; TRBD1 might be the D (5 bases). V was shortened by 0 bases and J by 2 bases, with 14 bases between the two germline ends. The CDR3 consists of 16 residues. From germline, CDR1 is SEHNR and CDR2 FQNEAQ (reference sequence). In DNA form, the CDR3 reads TGTGCCAGCAGCTTAGCCCAGGGTCTCGGAACCTACGAGCAGTACTTC. Translated, it gives CASSLAQGLGTYEQYF.

The CDR3 sequence is CSAGGQGSDEQFF. DNA for the CDR3: TGCAGTGCGGGGGGACAGGGGAGTGATGAGCAGTTCTTC. The V call is TRBV20-1, the J call TRBJ2-1; 10 bases line up with TRBD1. This CDR3 region has 13 residues. Trimming at V came to 6 bases and at J to 8 bases, leaving 7 bases not matched to a gene. Germline CDR1 DFQATT, CDR2 SNEGSKA (reference sequence).

The J gene is TRBJ1-1, the V gene TRBV12-3 or TRBV12-4; D not certain. The CDR3 is made up of 14 amino acids. With 3 bases removed from V and 3 bases from J, the gap between germline ends came to 11 bases. The CDR3 bases are TGTGCCAGCAGTTTTGGGAGTTGGGACACTGAAGCTTTCTTT. This codes for CASSFGSWDTEAFF.

This CDR3 reads CASSLIAGGSYEQYF. The CDR3 bases are TGTGCCAGCAGCTTAATAGCGGGGGGTTCCTACGAGCAGTACTTC. The genes are TRBV7-2 and TRBJ2-7; 10 nucleotides agree with TRBD2. Per germline, CDR1 SGHTA and CDR2 FQGNSA. This CDR3 has 15 residues. V lost 2 bases and J lost 1; bases outside the gene matches: 2.

The gene calls are TRBV7-2 and TRBJ1-1; unclear D gene. CDR1 is SGHTA and CDR2 is FQGNSA in the germline V gene. The CDR3 is 16 residues long. Trimming cost V 7 bases and J 4 bases, with 22 bases left between them. Here the CDR3 reads CASTAVVGVLSTEAFF. Here the CDR3 DNA reads TGTGCCAGCACCGCCGTGGTGGGAGTCCTCAGCACTGAAGCTTTCTTT.

The chain is built from TRBV29-1 and TRBJ2-3; D tentatively fits TRBD1 or TRBD2 (5 bases each). Germline CDR1 reads SQVTM; CDR2 reads ANQGSEA. V lost 4 bases and J 0 bases, leaving 11 bases between the germline ends. The CDR3 has 14 residues. This CDR3 reads CSVARGPSTDTQYF. CDR3 sequence (DNA): TGCAGCGTTGCTAGGGGACCTAGCACAGATACGCAGTATTTT.

Here the CDR3 DNA reads TGTGCCAGCAGTTACAGCCCCGGCCCACATCAGCCCCAGCATTTT. Amino acids: CASSYSPGPHQPQHF. The chain is built from TRBV6-5 and TRBJ1-5; D remains unclear. Germline-derived CDR1 and CDR2 are MNHEY and SVGAGI. The CDR3 spans 15 residues. V was shortened by 2 bases and J by 5 bases, with 13 bases between the two germline ends.

J is TRBJ1-2 and V is TRBV29-1; D uncertain. Germline V gene lookup returns CDR1 SQVTM and CDR2 ANQGSEA. This CDR3 is built from 12 residues. With 3 bases removed from V and 9 bases from J, the gap between germline ends came to 14 bases. In DNA form, the CDR3 reads TGCAGCGTTGAGTCCGGGTCCCTTAGCTACACCTTC. Its translation is CSVESGSLSYTF.

The chain joins TRBV4-2 to TRBJ2-7; D is perhaps TRBD1 or TRBD2 (5 bases each). Trimming left V 1 base short and J 0 bases short, with 7 bases between. The CDR3 contains 14 residues. Per germline, CDR1 LGHNA and CDR2 YNFKEQ. The CDR3 spells CASSQVGDSYEQYF. CDR3 nucleotides: TGTGCCAGCAGCCAAGTGGGGGACTCCTACGAGCAGTACTTC.

The V and J genes are TRBV7-3 and TRBJ2-7, with D unresolved. The CDR3 length is 14 residues. V was trimmed by 0 bases and J by 4 bases, leaving 10 bases between them. Germline V gene data show CDR1 as SGHTA and CDR2 as FQGTGA. The DNA for the CDR3 is TGTGCCAGCAGCTTAACGGCTGGATCTTACGAGCAGTACTTC. Its translation is CASSLTAGSYEQYF.

This clonotype was found once. The rearrangement uses TRBV6-2 or TRBV6-3 and TRBJ2-1, with 8 bases lining up with TRBD2. V shed 5 bases and J 7 bases; nucleotides not matched to a gene: 4. The CDR3 has 13 residues. Per the germline V gene, CDR1 is MNHEY and CDR2 is SVGEGT. The DNA for the CDR3 is TGTGCCAGCAGTCCAGCGGGAGTAAATGAGCAGTTCTTC. It codes for CASSPAGVNEQFF.